The present T cell receptor beta chain was sequenced within a study of blood T cell repertoires in COVID-19 (dated by TCRdb to 2019 to 2021). Background for the entire study: Samples from collaborators originated in the United States, Italy and Spain and spanned both the acute and convalescent phases of COVID-19. The material from the prospective study consisted of cDNA or gDNA derived from T cells, B-cell-depleted T cells, or PBMCs. The dataset comprised deeply sampled blood TCRbeta repertoires from subjects exposed to, actively infected with, or recovered from COVID-19. The repertoires were made available in a free public database intended to serve as a resource for research on the immune response to SARS-CoV-2. The samples were drawn from the first 160 participants of the ongoing ImmuneRACE study and from over a thousand subjects provided by 6 global collaborators. Sample metadata almost always included a de-identified subject ID, COVID-19 status, age in years and sex. Where HLA class I and class II types were available, the types were taken from metadata supplied by the sample provider, not from assay-based typing. The research as a whole found: Clinical and demographic metadata were provided uncurated, with the amount varying by source and participant.

Note on this clone: The antigen this receptor binds is unknown. The input lacks base qualities; no much larger clone sits a single base away.

TCRbeta CDR3 regions were amplified from genomic DNA using the immunoSEQ Assay, a bias-controlled multiplex PCR. On the authors' methods: Within the assay, amplification of reference gene primers was used to estimate how many nucleated cells each sample contained. To quantify the absolute abundance of each unique TCRbeta CDR3 rearrangement, sequence reads were collapsed and filtered. For each sample, productive Simpson clonality was calculated as the square root of Simpson's diversity index across productive rearrangements. TCRdb's version of the immuneACCESS table is confined to in-frame rearrangements and falls short of the full clone set. An unresolved V gene accounts for under half of the shortfall where checked; the remainder is of unknown origin. D and trimming were read from the DNA, whereas the V and J calls and clone size are those reported in that table. Counted in this sample were approximately 90,000 clones; about 77% of them appeared once. Roughly 6% of the sample is held by the ten biggest clonotypes.

One collaborating source in Seattle enrolled patients during active infection and followed them longitudinally through the course of disease. Collaborating institutions collected whole blood in K2EDTA tubes following their own protocols. For TCRbeta analysis, collaborators shipped samples in one of three forms: frozen whole blood, isolated PBMCs, or DNA extracted from either of those sample types. The TCR comes from a man aged 70 or older with COVID-19, enrolled during active disease. Sequenced sample: peripheral blood.

The DNA reads as follows: TGTGCCAGCAGCAGGGACTATTCTAATGAGCAGTTCTTC. The translation is CASSRDYSNEQFF. In this chain, TRBV7-2 is recombined with TRBJ2-1; 7 bases in the middle match TRBD2. CDR1 is given as SGHTA and CDR2 as FQGNSA, both from the germline V gene. Trimming accounts for 5 bases at V and 7 bases at J, while the number of junction bases matched to no gene is 5. From cysteine to phenylalanine, the CDR3 is 13 amino acids long. The sequence is cut down to CDR3 DNA, 39 bases in frame from base 1.